Listed below are T cell receptor beta chains from one sample, sequenced in a study of regulatory dendritic cells for organ transplantation. The antigens these receptors bind are not known. Profiled with immunoSEQ multiplex PCR; TCRdb holds only in-frame clones, not every one. The sample comprises some 12,000 clones, around two thirds of which are singletons, and approximately 0.63% rests with the top ten. The sequenced material came from naive CD4+ T cells from blood cultured with regulatory dendritic cells. These receptors were collected from a human donor in good health. Both conserved end residues are trimmed from each CDR3.

j_call,v_call,cdr3_aa
TRBJ1-5,TRBV6-6,ASSPTPIQPQH
TRBJ1-1,TRBV6-5,ASRPGGPTEAF
TRBJ2-2,TRBV2,ASSVLAGGPGELF
TRBJ1-1,TRBV6-6,ASSRGQDRTEAF
TRBJ2-3,TRBV5-1,ASSTLAGGASTDTQY
TRBJ2-7,TRBV6-5,ASSYSQALSYEQY
TRBJ1-1,TRBV6-5,ASSVDRATEAF
TRBJ1-5,TRBV10-3,AISERTGGDQPQH
TRBJ1-1,TRBV6-1,ASRPRQGGTTEAF
TRBJ2-5,TRBV27,ASSLLDSQETQY
TRBJ1-5,TRBV6-5,ASSTGTDSNQPQH
TRBJ1-6,TRBV5-6,ASSHGQGDPLH
TRBJ1-5,TRBV6-5,ASSYDGVNQPQH
TRBJ2-7,TRBV7-9,ASTNRFRSYEQY
TRBJ2-7,TRBV7-9,ASSLQAGGSYEQY
TRBJ2-3,TRBV5-4,ASSRGLAGAADTQY
TRBJ2-5,TRBV5-4,ASSPGEEQETQY
TRBJ1-4,TRBV5-4,ASSLAGNNEKLF